This entry features one T cell receptor (beta chain) sequence. As handled by the study authors: Amplification of reference gene primers provided the estimated nucleated cell counts. Assay: immunoSEQ multiplex PCR; the TCRdb copy retains only in-frame clones and omits some. From that table come the V and J calls and clone size; the DNA was used to work out D and trimming. The sample has 120,000 to 150,000 clones; 80% to 90% are singletons. Trimming at V came to 4 bases and at J to 2 bases, leaving 7 bases not matched to a gene. Germline CDR1 SEHNR, CDR2 FQNEAQ (reference sequence). This CDR3 has 16 amino acids. This entry is derived from a study of blood T cell repertoires in COVID-19. Study as a whole: Collection of acute and convalescent COVID-19 samples took place in the United States, Italy and Spain. In each case, the material was cDNA or gDNA derived from T cells, B-cell-depleted T cells, or PBMCs.

The chain recombines TRBV7-9 with TRBJ2-7; 11 positions agree with TRBD2. The receptor was isolated from a woman in her sixties or seventies with acute or convalescent COVID-19. Sequenced material: peripheral blood. The CDR3 DNA sequence: TGTGCCAGCAGCTCACTTAGCGGGGGGGCAACCTACGAGCAGTACTTC. Amino acids: CASSSLSGGATYEQYF.